Included here is one TCR beta chain sequence, with context. In the source study's methods: Amplifying reference gene primers gave estimates of nucleated cell counts. Sequenced by immunoSEQ multiplex PCR; TCRdb stores in-frame clones only, minus some. V, J and clone size reflect that table, while D and trimming were determined from the DNA. In the table there are tens of thousands of clones, about 80% of which are singletons. The sample is drawn from a study of blood T cell repertoires in COVID-19. Overall study: Acute and convalescent COVID-19 specimens originated in the United States, Italy and Spain. From T cells, B-cell-depleted T cells, or PBMCs came the material, which was cDNA or gDNA.

The V gene's germline CDR1 is MNHEY and CDR2 SVGAGI. The CDR3 is made up of 15 amino acids. Trimming cost V 0 bases and J 11 bases, with 17 bases left between them. This receptor was taken from a woman of 80 years or more with acute or convalescent COVID-19. Sequencing was performed on peripheral blood. This rearrangement joins TRBV6-5 to TRBJ1-5, with TRBD1 as a possible D gene (5 bases). CDR3 in amino acids: CASSYSPRALGAQHF. In DNA form, the CDR3 reads TGTGCCAGCAGTTACTCCCCCAGGGCCCTTGGAGCCCAGCATTTT.